This TCR beta chain is drawn from a study of T cells in Graves' hyperthyroidism and ophthalmopathy. Overall study: Staff took peripheral blood when the initial diagnosis was made, before any treatment began.

It was uncontrolled infection, other autoimmune disease, pregnancy or lactation that excluded patients. This clonotype was counted ten times or more. Authors of the study amplified TCR beta CDR3 regions from RNA transcripts. The TCR CDR3 first-round RT-PCR relied on the HTBI primer set. TCRdb analysed the multiplex PCR reads with MiXCR anew, one entry per CDR3 protein. The sample lists more than 350,000 distinct CDR3 sequences, 12% to 15% seen once, with under 25% in the top ten. The CDR3 covers 13 residues. Per germline, CDR1 SEHNR and CDR2 FQNEAQ (reference sequence). Trimming left V 6 bases short and J 8 bases short, with 15 bases between.

Specimen: blood. This clonotype was sampled from a woman aged 55-75 years with Graves' ophthalmopathy. This chain uses TRBV7-9 with TRBJ2-3; no clear D. The CDR3 reads CASSPLGGFTQYF. CDR3 DNA sequence: TGTGCCAGCAGTCCTCTTGGCGGTTTTACGCAGTATTTT.